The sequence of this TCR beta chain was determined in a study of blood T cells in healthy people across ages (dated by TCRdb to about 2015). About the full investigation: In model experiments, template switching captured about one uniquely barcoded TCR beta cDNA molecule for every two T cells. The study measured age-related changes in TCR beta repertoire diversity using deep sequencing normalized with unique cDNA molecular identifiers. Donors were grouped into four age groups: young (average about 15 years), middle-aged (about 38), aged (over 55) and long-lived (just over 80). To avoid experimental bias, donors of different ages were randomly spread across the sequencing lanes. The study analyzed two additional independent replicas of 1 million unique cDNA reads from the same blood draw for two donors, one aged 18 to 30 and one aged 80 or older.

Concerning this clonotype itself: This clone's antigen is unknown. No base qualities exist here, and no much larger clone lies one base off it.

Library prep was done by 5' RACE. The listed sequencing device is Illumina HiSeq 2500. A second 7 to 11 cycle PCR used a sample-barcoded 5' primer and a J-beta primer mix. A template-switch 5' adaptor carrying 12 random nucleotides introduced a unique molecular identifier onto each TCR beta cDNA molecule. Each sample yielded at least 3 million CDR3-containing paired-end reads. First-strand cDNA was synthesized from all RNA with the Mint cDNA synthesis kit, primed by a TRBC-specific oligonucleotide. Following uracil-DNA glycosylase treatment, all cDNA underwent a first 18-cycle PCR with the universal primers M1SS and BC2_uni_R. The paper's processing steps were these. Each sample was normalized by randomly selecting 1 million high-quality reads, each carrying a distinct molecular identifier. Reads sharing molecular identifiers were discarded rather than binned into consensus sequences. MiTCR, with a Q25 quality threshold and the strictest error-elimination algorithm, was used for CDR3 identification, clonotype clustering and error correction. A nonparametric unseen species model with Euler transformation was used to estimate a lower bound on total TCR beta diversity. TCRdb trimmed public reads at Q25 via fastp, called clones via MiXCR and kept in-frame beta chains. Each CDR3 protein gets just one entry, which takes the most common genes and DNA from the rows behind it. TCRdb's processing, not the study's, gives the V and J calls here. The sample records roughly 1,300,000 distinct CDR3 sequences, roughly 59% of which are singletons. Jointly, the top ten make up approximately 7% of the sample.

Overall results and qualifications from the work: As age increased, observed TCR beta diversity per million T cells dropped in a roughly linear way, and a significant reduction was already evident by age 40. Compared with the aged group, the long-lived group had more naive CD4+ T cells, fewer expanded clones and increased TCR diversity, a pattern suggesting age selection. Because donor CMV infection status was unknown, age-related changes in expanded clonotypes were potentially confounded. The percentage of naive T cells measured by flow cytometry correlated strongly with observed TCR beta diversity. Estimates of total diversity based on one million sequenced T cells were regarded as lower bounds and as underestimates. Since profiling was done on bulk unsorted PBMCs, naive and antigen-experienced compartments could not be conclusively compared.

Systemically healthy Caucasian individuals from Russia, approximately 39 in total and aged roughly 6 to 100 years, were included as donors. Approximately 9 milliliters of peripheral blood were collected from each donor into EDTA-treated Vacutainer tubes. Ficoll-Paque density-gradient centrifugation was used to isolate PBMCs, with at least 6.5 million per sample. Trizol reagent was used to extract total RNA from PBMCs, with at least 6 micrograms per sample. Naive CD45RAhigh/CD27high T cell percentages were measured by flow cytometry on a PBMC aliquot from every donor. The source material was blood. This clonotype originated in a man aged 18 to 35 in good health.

The CDR3 in this case is CASSLDPAGVTDTQYF. The bases are TGTGCCAGCAGCTTAGATCCAGCGGGGGTAACAGATACGCAGTATTTT. The chain links TRBV7-2 with TRBJ2-3; 8 middle bases align to TRBD2. The CDR3 holds 16 amino acids from the cysteine to the phenylalanine. Only the CDR3 part of the read is kept: 48 bases, read in frame from the first base. The germline V end is reduced by 1 base and the J end by 3 bases; junction bases left unmatched: 6. For CDR1 and CDR2, the germline V gene lists SGHTA and FQGNSA.